This entry describes one T cell receptor (beta chain). The data derive from a study of blood T cell repertoires in COVID-19. As for the study in general: Both acute and convalescent COVID-19 samples were obtained from the United States, Italy and Spain. Nucleic acid was either cDNA or gDNA, and it came from T cells, B-cell-depleted T cells, or PBMCs.

V was shortened by 5 bases and J by 6 bases, with 10 bases between the two germline ends. The germline CDR1 and CDR2 sequences are LNHDA and SQIVND (reference sequence). The CDR3 loop spans 13 amino acids. Per the authors' pipeline: From reference gene primer amplification, estimates of nucleated cell counts were derived. TCRdb's copy holds only in-frame clones and misses some; the assay was immunoSEQ multiplex PCR. That table gives V, J and clone size, and the DNA gave D and trimming. Of 97,000 or so clones in the sample, more than 85% were seen once. This TCR came from a man aged 18 to 30 with acute or convalescent COVID-19. The chain links TRBV19 to TRBJ2-2; no reliable D call. The sequenced sample was peripheral blood. The CDR3 bases are TGTGCCAGTAGTCCGAGCGACGCCGGGGAGCTGTTTTTT. Encoded protein: CASSPSDAGELFF. The whole variable domain, filled in from reference TRBV19 and TRBJ2-2, reads DGGITQSPKYLFRKEGQNVTLSCEQNLNHDAMYWYRQDPGQGLRLIYYSQIVNDFQKGDIAEGYSVSREKKESFPLTVTSAQKNPTAFYLCASSPSDAGELFFGEGSRLTVL.